This T cell receptor beta chain was found in a study of blood T cells in healthy people across ages. Study conclusions and caveats: Roughly linear age-related decline in beta diversity appeared, significant by age 40.

Trimming pared 5 bases from V and 2 bases from J, leaving 15 bases between. This CDR3 has 15 amino acids. Germline CDR1 reads SEHNR; CDR2 reads FQNEAQ (reference sequence). A remark on this clonotype: Its antigen is not identified.

Donor samples were obtained from healthy Caucasian individuals from Russia, aged about 6 to 100. The sample, 7.5 to 10 milliliters of peripheral blood, was drawn from each donor. A second PCR, run for about 7 to 11 cycles, used a sample-barcoded 5' primer plus a J-beta primer mix. Every sample returned 2.5 million or more CDR3-containing paired-end reads. TCRdb itself ran the 5' RACE reads through MiXCR, one entry per CDR3 protein. The data contain approximately 800,000 distinct CDR3 sequences, about 47% of them seen just once; the ten biggest clones take up roughly 20%. This sequence originates from a man at least 80 years old in good health. Sequenced material: blood. J is TRBJ1-1 and V is TRBV7-9; the D is unclear. Here the CDR3 DNA reads TGTGCCAGCAGCCAGCACGGAACCGGAAACACTGAAGCTTTCTTT. It specifies CASSQHGTGNTEAFF.